This passage covers 27 T cell receptor beta chains from one sample sequenced in a study of vaccination effects on CD4 cells after COVID-19 (dated 2022 in TCRdb). These receptors lack a known antigen. After about 9 days of culture, CD4+ T cells were isolated with the EasySep CD4+ T cell isolation kit. The library came from the immunoSEQ multiplex PCR assay. TCRdb mirrors the immuneACCESS table, restricted to in-frame sequences. Some clones are absent from its copies; in checked studies, under half trace to an unresolved V gene, and the reason for the others is unknown. In all, the sample holds approximately 58,000 clones, and over 65% of those were seen once. The biggest ten clones account for approximately 2.8% of the sample. This specimen was CD4+ T cells from PBMCs cultured without peptide, taken before COVID-19 vaccination. The receptors come from a human donor who received a COVID-19 vaccine.

The V and J genes are TRBV3-1 (or the pseudogene TRBV3-2) and TRBJ1-1; D ambiguous. The CDR3 totals 14 residues. Per the germline V gene, CDR1 is LGHDT and CDR2 is YNNKEL (reference sequence). V dropped 7 bases and J dropped 0 bases, with 12 bases sitting between them. The CDR3 coding sequence is TGTGCCAGCACCCCCTCGGGGATGAACACTGAAGCTTTCTTT. It translates to CASTPSGMNTEAFF.

The V and J genes are TRBV6-2 or TRBV6-3 and TRBJ1-2; D gene uncertain. Germline lookup yields CDR1 MNHEY and CDR2 SVGEGT. V gave up 2 bases and J gave up 4 bases, with 11 bases separating them. The CDR3 consists of 14 residues. CDR3 amino acids: CASSYVVQTYGYTF. The CDR3 coding sequence is TGTGCCAGCAGTTACGTCGTCCAAACCTATGGCTACACCTTC.

The V and J genes are TRBV24-1 and TRBJ1-4; 7 positions agree with TRBD1. Germline V CDR1 and CDR2: KGHDR, SFDVKD. V trimming: 4 bases; J trimming: 5 bases; junction bases outside the gene matches: 6. CDR3 size: 15 residues. The DNA for the CDR3 is TGTGCCACCAGTGAGGGGACAGCCCCGAATGAAAAACTGTTTTTT. This sequence encodes CATSEGTAPNEKLFF.

This chain links TRBV7-9 with TRBJ2-1, with D perhaps matching TRBD1 (5 bases). This CDR3 region has 17 residues. V lost 5 bases and J 2 bases, leaving 19 bases between the germline ends. CDR1 is SEHNR and CDR2 is FQNEAQ in the germline V gene (reference sequence). The CDR3 region is CASSPPGFSSTYNEQFF. The CDR3 nucleotides are TGTGCCAGCAGCCCTCCAGGGTTTTCTAGTACCTACAATGAGCAGTTCTTC.

The rearrangement links TRBV12-3 or TRBV12-4 to TRBJ1-3; D call uncertain. The CDR3 is made up of 13 amino acids. Trimming cost V 6 bases and J 0 bases, with 6 bases left between them. CDR3 amino acids: CASRLISGNTIYF. DNA for the CDR3: TGTGCCAGCAGGTTAATCTCTGGAAACACCATATATTTT.

The chain carries TRBV6-5 and TRBJ1-1; the D is unclear. The CDR3 consists of 12 residues. V was pared by 10 bases and J by 0 bases, with 9 bases between. Germline assignment: CDR1 MNHEY and CDR2 SVGAGI. CDR3 amino acids: CATAILNTEAFF. The CDR3 region has the DNA TGTGCCACAGCCATTTTGAACACTGAAGCTTTCTTT.

The chain uses TRBV13 and TRBJ2-2, with a tentative D call TRBD1 (6 bases). Per the germline V gene, CDR1 is PRHDT and CDR2 is FYEKMQ (reference sequence). With 2 bases removed from V and 4 bases from J, the gap between germline ends came to 14 bases. The CDR3 runs 16 residues. CDR3 amino acids: CASSLSRGYLTGELFF. Here the CDR3 DNA reads TGTGCCAGCAGCTTATCCAGGGGTTATCTCACCGGGGAGCTGTTTTTT.

This chain links TRBV30 with TRBJ1-4; D perhaps matches TRBD1 (5 bases). Germline assignment: CDR1 GTSNPN and CDR2 SVGIG (reference sequence). The CDR3 totals 13 residues. The V and J ends lost 1 base and 5 bases respectively, with 8 bases between them. The CDR3 sequence is CAWSGQGNEKLFF. CDR3 in DNA: TGTGCCTGGAGTGGGCAGGGAAATGAAAAACTGTTTTTT.

V usage is TRBV5-1 and J usage is TRBJ1-2; D is possibly TRBD1 (5 bases). Germline CDR1 reads SGHRS; CDR2 reads YFSETQ. V lost 2 bases and J 4 bases, leaving 9 bases between the germline ends. The CDR3 consists of 13 residues. CDR3 protein: CASSFDSSYGYTF. CDR3 DNA: TGCGCCAGCAGCTTCGACAGTTCCTATGGCTACACCTTC.

The chain employs TRBV5-1 and TRBJ2-5, with 9 bases that match TRBD1. The CDR3 has 15 residues. CDR1 SGHRS and CDR2 YFSETQ come from the germline V gene. Trimming removed 3 bases from V and 5 bases from J; junction bases left unmatched: 8. CDR3 bases: TGCGCCAGCAGCTCGGGACAGGGTTACGGGGAGACCCAGTACTTC. Protein product: CASSSGQGYGETQYF.

This chain uses TRBV15 with TRBJ1-1, with D maybe TRBD1 (5 bases). The CDR3 has 16 amino acids. CDR1 is LNHNV, CDR2 YYDKDF, per germline (reference sequence). Trimming pared 5 bases from V and 0 bases from J, leaving 16 bases between. As DNA, the CDR3 is TGTGCCACCAGCCTAAGGCAGGGCTCCCTGAACACTGAAGCTTTCTTT. It translates to CATSLRQGSLNTEAFF. The full variable domain, with the rest looked up from reference TRBV15 and TRBJ1-1, is DAMVIQNPRYQVTQFGKPVTLSCSQTLNHNVMYWYQQKSSQAPKLLFHYYDKDFNNEADTPDNFQSRRPNTSFCFLDIRSPGLGDTAMYLCATSLRQGSLNTEAFFGQGTRLTVV.

This clone appeared a few times. The chain is built from TRBV19 and TRBJ1-5; no clear D gene. The germline V gene has CDR1 LNHDA and CDR2 SQIVND (reference sequence). Trimming cost V 3 bases and J 3 bases, with 12 bases left between them. The CDR3 sequence is 15 residues long. The CDR3 coding sequence is TGTGCCAGTAGTATTTTGGCTGCGTCCAATCAGCCCCAGCATTTT. It translates to CASSILAASNQPQHF.

Comment on this clone: The same CDR3 arises from other DNA sequences in this sample as well. The V call is TRBV5-1, the J call TRBJ2-3; D tentatively reads TRBD1 or TRBD2 (5 bases each). This CDR3 is built from 14 residues. CDR1 and CDR2 from the germline V gene are SGHRS and YFSETQ. The germline V and J ends were trimmed by 4 bases and 0 bases, with 9 bases remaining between them. The CDR3 region is CASSLGASTDTQYF. In nucleotides, the CDR3 is TGCGCCAGCAGCCTCGGGGCCAGCACAGATACGCAGTATTTT.

The chain recombines TRBV10-1 with TRBJ2-5, with TRBD1 identical over 8 bases. This CDR3 contains 14 residues. Looked up from germline, CDR1 is WNHNN and CDR2 is SYGVQD (reference sequence). Trimming at V came to 6 bases and at J to 5 bases, leaving 8 bases not matched to a gene. The CDR3 DNA reads TGCGCCAGCAGCACGGGACAGGTCGATGAGACCCAGTACTTC. As protein: CASSTGQVDETQYF.

The genes are TRBV30 and TRBJ1-2; D call uncertain. V shed 0 bases and J shed 8 bases, with 10 bases lying between them. In germline, CDR1 is GTSNPN, CDR2 SVGIG (reference sequence). This CDR3 comprises 12 residues. CDR3 protein: CAWSVRQEGYTF. The DNA of the CDR3 is TGTGCCTGGAGTGTACGGCAGGAGGGCTACACCTTC.

This clone occurred many times. The chain recombines TRBV13 with TRBJ1-2, with 7 bases aligning to TRBD1. J lost 3 bases, V lost 2 bases, and 6 bases had no gene match. This CDR3 contains 15 residues. Germline lookup yields CDR1 PRHDT and CDR2 FYEKMQ (reference sequence). Here the CDR3 reads CASSLFRDRYYGYTF. The CDR3 nucleotides read TGTGCCAGCAGCTTATTTAGGGACAGATACTATGGCTACACCTTC.

The rearrangement uses TRBV5-6 and TRBJ1-1; D possibly corresponds to TRBD1 (6 bases). Trimming pared 1 base from V and 5 bases from J, leaving 15 bases between. The CDR3 contains 15 residues. Germline CDR1 SGHDT, CDR2 YYEEEE. The CDR3 reads CASSLYGGVGTEAFF. The CDR3 DNA sequence: TGTGCCAGCAGCTTGTACGGGGGCGTGGGAACTGAAGCTTTCTTT.

The genes are TRBV30 and TRBJ1-2; perhaps TRBD1 as D (6 bases). V gave up 5 bases and J gave up 7 bases, with 14 bases separating them. Germline assignment: CDR1 GTSNPN and CDR2 SVGIG (reference sequence). This CDR3 is 12 amino acids long. The CDR3 DNA reads TGTGCCTGGTCGACGGGGGGCACTGGCTACACCTTC. Its translation: CAWSTGGTGYTF.

Only one count was recorded for this clone. This chain joins TRBV6-1 and TRBJ1-3; a possible D gene is TRBD1 (5 bases). CDR1 is MNHNS and CDR2 is SASEGT in the germline V gene. The CDR3 covers 16 residues. V lost 1 base, J lost 0 bases, and 10 bases lay in between. The CDR3 DNA sequence: TGTGCCAGCAGTGAAGGGACAAGGGGCTCTGGAAACACCATATATTTT. Residues: CASSEGTRGSGNTIYF.

V usage is TRBV18 and J usage is TRBJ1-4; 8 bases fit TRBD1. With V trimmed by 5 bases and J by 5 bases, 1 base remained unmatched. The germline V gene has CDR1 KGHSH and CDR2 LQKENI. This CDR3 spans 13 amino acids. The CDR3 protein is CASSRTGNEKLFF. For the CDR3, the DNA is TGTGCCAGCTCAAGGACAGGGAATGAAAAACTGTTTTTT.

The gene calls are TRBV18 and TRBJ2-1; D tentatively fits TRBD1 or TRBD2 (5 bases each). The CDR3 covers 14 residues. The V and J ends lost 6 bases and 8 bases respectively, with 17 bases between them. Germline CDR1 and CDR2: KGHSH and LQKENI. The CDR3 region is CASSKLGRVDEQFF. CDR3 nucleotides: TGTGCCAGCTCCAAACTGGGACGCGTTGATGAGCAGTTCTTC. Looking up the rest from reference TRBV18 and TRBJ2-1 gives the full variable domain: NAGVMQNPRHLVRRRGQEARLRCSPMKGHSHVYWYRQLPEEGLKFMVYLQKENIIDESGMPKERFSAEFPKEGPSILRIQQVVRGDSAAYFCASSKLGRVDEQFFGPGTRLTVL.

The V and J genes are TRBV6-1 and TRBJ1-1; 7 bases match TRBD1. Germline V gene sequence: CDR1 MNHNS, CDR2 SASEGT. V lost 3 bases to trimming and J lost 5 bases; unmatched junction nucleotides: 12. This CDR3 region has 16 residues. CDR3 sequence: CASSDPGQPLGTEAFF. The CDR3 coding sequence is TGTGCCAGCAGTGATCCGGGACAGCCGCTGGGGACTGAAGCTTTCTTT.

The rearrangement joins TRBV7-9 to TRBJ2-1, with D tentatively TRBD2 (7 bases). The CDR3 has 15 residues. The germline V gene encodes CDR1 SEHNR and CDR2 FQNEAQ (reference sequence). Trimming left V 0 bases short and J 7 bases short, with 13 bases between. CDR3 DNA: TGTGCCAGCAGCTTAGCGGGGGGGCCCGGAAATGAGCAGTTCTTC. Translation gives CASSLAGGPGNEQFF.

This rearrangement joins TRBV12-2 to TRBJ2-7. TRBV12-2 is termed a pseudogene. The CDR3 contains 13 residues. Here the CDR3 reads CASRLAPYYEQYV. Written as DNA, the CDR3 is TGTGCAAGTCGCCTAGCGCCGTACTACGAGCAGTACGTC.

The chain employs TRBV7-8 and TRBJ1-1; D is possibly TRBD1 (6 bases). Trimming took off 1 base at V and 2 bases at J, with 14 bases between the two ends. The CDR3 is 16 residues long. From germline, CDR1 is SGHVS and CDR2 FQNEAQ. Here the CDR3 DNA reads TGTGCCAGCAGCTTAGTCGTGGGGACATTTAACACTGAAGCTTTCTTT. Its protein is CASSLVVGTFNTEAFF.

V gene TRBV25-1 combines with J gene TRBJ2-4; D gene ambiguous. This CDR3 contains 15 residues. V lost 2 bases, J lost 0 bases, and 8 bases lay in between. Germline CDR1 reads MGHDK; CDR2 reads SYGVNS. The CDR3 protein is CASSEITGAKNIQYF. The CDR3 DNA is TGTGCCAGCAGTGAAATCACGGGAGCCAAAAACATTCAGTACTTC.

The V and J genes are TRBV19 and TRBJ2-2; D perhaps matches TRBD1 (5 bases). Trimming stripped 4 bases from V and 4 bases from J, with 10 bases between. CDR1 is LNHDA and CDR2 is SQIVND in the germline V gene (reference sequence). CDR3 length equals 14 residues. CDR3 DNA: TGTGCCAGTAGTACAGGGTATCGCACCGGGGAGCTGTTTTTT. Its protein product is CASSTGYRTGELFF.